Following are 15 T cell receptor beta chains from one sample sequenced in a study of CD8+CD57+ T cells in acquired aplastic anemia. Investigators profiled TCR beta VDJ and CDR3 from genomic DNA template. TCRdb reprocessed the reads via MiXCR and lists one record per CDR3 protein. The sample records under 200,000 distinct CDR3 sequences, 35% to 55% being singletons. Sequenced: sorted CD4+, CD8+, or CD8+CD57+ T cells (not recorded which) from PBMCs. These receptors originate from a human donor in good health.

There are many counts of this clonotype. The chain employs TRBV9 and TRBJ1-4; TRBD1 matches 8 bases. Germline loops: CDR1 SGDLS, CDR2 YYNGEE. This CDR3 spans 15 amino acids. The trim removed 0 bases at V and 14 bases at J, leaving 12 bases unmatched. The CDR3 coding sequence is TGTGCCAGCAGCGTAGATGTCAGGGGGCAATCGAATCTGTTTTTT. As protein: CASSVDVRGQSNLFF.

To note about this clonotype: A read error may account for a junction end that differs from germline. The V call is TRBV18, the J call TRBJ2-7; D possibly matches TRBD1 or TRBD2 (5 bases each). From germline, CDR1 is KGHSH and CDR2 LQKENI. The CDR3 contains 15 residues. The CDR3 sequence is CAGSPPAGTSYEQYF. In nucleotides, the CDR3 is TGTGCCGGCTCACCACCGGCCGGGACCTCCTACGAGCAGTACTTC.

This clonotype appeared many times. The chain carries TRBV7-8 and TRBJ2-2; the match to TRBD1 covers 7 bases. With 5 bases clipped from V and 2 bases from J, the junction kept 8 bases outside the gene matches. Germline CDR1 reads SGHVS; CDR2 reads FQNEAQ. The CDR3 length is 16 residues. The CDR3, as DNA: TGTGCCAGCAGCCGCCGGGACAGAAGAAACACCGGGGAGCTGTTTTTT. It codes for CASSRRDRRNTGELFF.

In regard to this clonotype: The junction shows a germline mismatch at one end, possibly a read error. The chain is built from TRBV10-3 and TRBJ1-5; the D is unclear. This CDR3 has 13 residues. The V gene's germline CDR1 is ENHRY and CDR2 SYGVKD. The CDR3 sequence is CAITPDSNQPLHF. CDR3 nucleotides: TGTGCCATCACACCGGATAGCAATCAGCCCCTGCATTTT.

This clonotype was observed many times. V and J are TRBV4-2 and TRBJ2-1; the D call may be TRBD1 or TRBD2 (6 bases each). The CDR3 has 16 amino acids. Trimming removed 5 bases at V and 6 bases at J, with 20 bases between. Germline assignment: CDR1 LGHNA and CDR2 YNFKEQ. The CDR3 coding sequence is TGTGCCAGCAGCGGGGGCGGGACACAAGCTCCCAATGAGCAGTTCTTC. This codes for CASSGGGTQAPNEQFF.

This clonotype was observed many times. The V call is TRBV20-1, the J call TRBJ1-1; TRBD1 matches 12 bases. Germline assignment: CDR1 DFQATT and CDR2 SNEGSKA (reference sequence). CDR3 size: 15 residues. The ends lost 6 bases at V and 7 bases at J; junction bases unmatched: 12. CDR3 sequence: CSALRGTGGSGEAFF. The CDR3 DNA is TGCAGTGCGCTGAGGGGGACAGGGGGCTCGGGTGAAGCTTTCTTT.

This clonotype was detected many times. The chain couples TRBV14 to TRBJ2-4, with D perhaps TRBD1 or TRBD2 (5 bases each). The CDR3 spans 11 residues. Trimming took off 1 base at V and 11 bases at J, with 6 bases between the two ends. Per the germline V gene, CDR1 is SGHDN and CDR2 is FVKESK. The DNA of the CDR3 is TGTGCCAGCAGCCAAGTGGGGGTTCAGTACTTC. This encodes CASSQVGVQYF. The full variable domain, with the rest looked up from reference TRBV14 and TRBJ2-4, is EAGVTQFPSHSVIEKGQTVTLRCDPISGHDNLYWYRRVMGKEIKFLLHFVKESKQDESGMPNNRFLAERTGGTYSTLKVQPAELEDSGVYFCASSQVGVQYFGAGTRLSVL.

Notes on this clonotype: Just one base apart from a much larger clone, this may be a read error. The conserved final phenylalanine or tryptophan is absent from the CDR3, which likely points to a read error. The chain joins TRBV12-3 or TRBV12-4 to TRBJ1-1; tentative D call: TRBD1 (6 bases). The CDR3 has 14 amino acids. V was clipped by 4 bases and J by 5 bases, with 14 bases between them. The CDR3 protein is CASSSIGGFTEAFS. In nucleotides, the CDR3 is TGTGCCAGCAGTTCTATAGGGGGATTTACTGAAGCTTTCTCT.

The chain combines TRBV2 with TRBJ2-7; 9 nucleotides agree with TRBD2. CDR1 is SNHLY, CDR2 FYNNEI, per germline. The J segment lost 1 base and the V segment lost 4 bases, leaving 8 bases of the junction unmatched. The CDR3 is 16 amino acids. CDR3 in DNA: TGTGCCAGCAGTGGATCTCTAGCGGGACTTTCCTACGAGCAGTACTTC. Its protein product is CASSGSLAGLSYEQYF.

The chain combines TRBV15 with TRBJ1-1, with 7 bases aligning to TRBD1. CDR1 and CDR2 (germline): LNHNV, YYDKDF (reference sequence). J lost 11 bases, V lost 6 bases, and 9 bases had no gene match. This CDR3 spans 12 amino acids. CDR3 in amino acids: CATSRDRATAFF. The CDR3, as DNA: TGTGCCACCAGTCGCGACAGGGCGACGGCTTTCTTT.

V and J are TRBV6-1 and TRBJ1-5, with D perhaps TRBD1 (5 bases). Trimming cost V 6 bases and J 6 bases, with 21 bases left between them. This CDR3 spans 16 amino acids. Germline CDR1 is MNHNS and CDR2 is SASEGT. The CDR3 coding sequence is TGTGCCAGCAGGGACCCTCAGGTAGGGGTAGGTCAGCCCCAGCATTTT. Encoded protein: CASRDPQVGVGQPQHF.

This clonotype was observed many times. The chain couples TRBV11-2 to TRBJ2-1, with TRBD2 identical over 12 bases. CDR3 length: 16 residues. Germline V gene lookup returns CDR1 SGHAT and CDR2 FQNNGV. Unmatched junction bases numbered 3, after V lost 4 bases and J lost 2 bases. The CDR3 sequence is CASSSASGGAYNEQFF. The DNA of the CDR3 is TGTGCCAGCAGCTCCGCTAGCGGGGGGGCCTACAATGAGCAGTTCTTC.

For this clonotype: This may be a read error, as it is one base from a much larger clone. The chain uses TRBV20-1 and TRBJ2-7; D is perhaps TRBD1 or TRBD2 (5 bases each). Per the germline V gene, CDR1 is DFQATT and CDR2 is SNEGSKA (reference sequence). V was shortened by 4 bases and J by 6 bases, with 22 bases between the two germline ends. There are 15 residues in the CDR3. The CDR3 region has the DNA TGCAGTGCTATGCGGACCGGGACCCCCTGGGGCGAGCAGTACTTC. It codes for CSAMRTGTPWGEQYF.

V is TRBV2 and J is TRBJ1-5; 12 bases match TRBD1. CDR1 SNHLY and CDR2 FYNNEI come from the germline V gene. Trimming removed 6 bases from V and 7 bases from J; junction bases left unmatched: 7. The CDR3 sequence is 15 residues long. This CDR3 reads CASSQGGTGGQPQHF. The CDR3 bases are TGTGCCAGCAGCCAAGGCGGGACAGGGGGCCAGCCCCAGCATTTT.

This clonotype has a count of ten or more. This CDR3 reads CASNTDRGPFNTGELFF. In nucleotides, the CDR3 is TGTGCCAGCAATACGGACAGGGGTCCCTTTAACACCGGGGAGCTGTTTTTT. The rearrangement joins TRBV5-6 to TRBJ2-2; 9 bases agree with TRBD1. Germline V gene lookup returns CDR1 SGHDT and CDR2 YYEEEE. V lost 6 bases, J lost 2 bases, and 11 bases stayed unmatched. The CDR3 is made up of 17 amino acids.